What follows are 32 T cell receptor beta chains derived from one specimen sequenced in a study of shared clonotypes between healthy human individuals. Libraries were prepared by immunoSEQ multiplex PCR; TCRdb keeps only in-frame clonotypes and omits some of them. This table holds about 490,000 clones, 76% found once. Input material: PBMCs. The receptor source for this set is a woman between 35 and 50 years old in good health. Some clones in this sample may be carry-over from other donors' samples.

This clone showed up just once. This chain links TRBV29-1 with TRBJ1-2; weak D call: TRBD1 (6 bases). The V gene's germline CDR1 is SQVTM and CDR2 ANQGSEA. The CDR3 has 12 residues. Trimming stripped 4 bases from V and 4 bases from J, with 10 bases between. CDR3 loop: CSVGGGVYGYTF. CDR3 bases: TGCAGCGTTGGGGGGGGCGTCTATGGCTACACCTTC.

The rearrangement uses TRBV4-3 and TRBJ2-3; D ambiguous. There are 13 residues in the CDR3. V dropped 4 bases and J dropped 6 bases, with 11 bases sitting between them. CDR1 is LGHNA, CDR2 YSLEER, per germline. CDR3 protein: CASSLELGDTQYF. CDR3 nucleotide sequence: TGCGCCAGCAGCCTAGAGTTAGGGGATACGCAGTATTTT.

This clone occurred a few times. The chain carries TRBV7-9 and TRBJ2-7; D is ambiguous. This CDR3 is built from 13 residues. Trimming removed 3 bases at V and 4 bases at J, with 10 bases between. Looked up from germline, CDR1 is SEHNR and CDR2 is FQNEAQ (reference sequence). The CDR3 is CASSFSGEYEQYF. In DNA form, the CDR3 reads TGTGCCAGCAGCTTCTCAGGAGAGTACGAGCAGTACTTC.

This rearrangement joins TRBV2 to TRBJ2-7, with 9 bases lining up with TRBD2. Germline CDR1 SNHLY, CDR2 FYNNEI. This CDR3 is 14 amino acids long. The trim removed 7 bases at V and 7 bases at J, leaving 11 bases unmatched. CDR3 region: CASNLLAGSREQYF. The CDR3 region has the DNA TGTGCCAGCAATCTTCTAGCGGGATCGAGGGAGCAGTACTTC. Combining the CDR3 with reference TRBV2 and TRBJ2-7 gives the whole variable domain EPEVTQTPSHQVTQMGQEVILRCVPISNHLYFYWYRQILGQKVEFLVSFYNNEISEKSEIFDDQFSVERPDGSNFTLKIRSTKLEDSAMYFCASNLLAGSREQYFGPGTRLTVT.

The chain uses TRBV18 and TRBJ2-7; D is ambiguous. The germline V and J ends were trimmed by 2 bases and 6 bases, with 11 bases remaining between them. CDR1 is KGHSH and CDR2 is LQKENI in the germline V gene. The CDR3 contains 13 residues. The CDR3 spells CASSPTPGAEQYF. As DNA, the CDR3 is TGTGCCAGCTCACCAACCCCGGGCGCCGAGCAGTACTTC.

This sequence joins TRBV15 and TRBJ2-5; possibly TRBD2 for D (7 bases). The V and J ends lost 5 bases and 4 bases respectively, with 20 bases between them. The CDR3 sequence is 16 residues long. Per germline, CDR1 LNHNV and CDR2 YYDKDF (reference sequence). The CDR3 loop is CATSGGRGGERETQYF. The CDR3 nucleotides read TGTGCCACCAGCGGGGGCCGCGGGGGAGAGAGAGAGACCCAGTACTTC.

This clone came up once. This rearrangement joins TRBV14 to TRBJ2-1; D is unclear. Per the germline V gene, CDR1 is SGHDN and CDR2 is FVKESK. Trimming removed 4 bases from V and 3 bases from J, with 13 bases in between. CDR3 length: 15 amino acids. The CDR3 DNA follows: TGTGCCAGCAGCCCCCGACCGGGCTACTACAATGAGCAGTTCTTC. This sequence encodes CASSPRPGYYNEQFF.

The chain carries TRBV28 and TRBJ2-7; D is perhaps TRBD1 or TRBD2 (5 bases each). Germline CDR1 and CDR2: MDHEN and SYDVKM. The CDR3 has 14 residues. The V gene lost 6 bases and the J gene lost 4 bases, with 16 bases spanning the gap. The CDR3 region has the DNA TGTGCCAGCAGGGAAGGGCAGGGACCTTACGAGCAGTACTTC. It translates to CASREGQGPYEQYF.

The rearrangement uses TRBV9 and TRBJ2-7; D might be TRBD1 (5 bases). V dropped 4 bases and J dropped 2 bases, with 22 bases sitting between them. The CDR3 is 17 amino acids. Germline CDR1 and CDR2: SGDLS and YYNGEE. This CDR3 is CASSPSETAISTYEQYF. The CDR3 DNA is TGTGCCAGCAGCCCAAGCGAGACAGCGATATCGACCTACGAGCAGTACTTC.

The chain has TRBV28 and TRBJ2-7; the D is unclear. V dropped 5 bases and J dropped 5 bases, with 10 bases sitting between them. The CDR3 has 12 amino acids. CDR1 and CDR2 (germline): MDHEN, SYDVKM. The CDR3 DNA is TGTGCCAGCAGTCTAACAGCAGACGAGCAGTACTTC. This translates into CASSLTADEQYF.

For the CDR3, the DNA is TGTGCCACCAGCAGAGACACCGGGGCAGATACGCAGTATTTT. This translates into CATSRDTGADTQYF. The V gene is TRBV15, the J gene TRBJ2-3; D possibly corresponds to TRBD2 (5 bases). CDR1 is LNHNV, CDR2 YYDKDF, per germline (reference sequence). Deletions cut 0 bases from V and 4 bases from J, with 8 bases between. The CDR3 loop spans 14 amino acids.

This chain uses TRBV7-9 with TRBJ2-5, with 7 positions matching TRBD1. CDR1 and CDR2 (germline): SEHNR, FQNEAQ (reference sequence). This CDR3 has 14 amino acids. J was trimmed by 4 bases and V by 2 bases; bases with no gene match: 4. This CDR3 reads CASSLWAGGETQYF. The CDR3 coding sequence is TGTGCCAGCAGCTTATGGGCAGGGGGAGAGACCCAGTACTTC. Drawing the rest from reference TRBV7-9 and TRBJ2-5, the complete variable domain is DTGVSQNPRHKITKRGQNVTFRCDPISEHNRLYWYRQTLGQGPEFLTYFQNEAQLEKSRLLSDRFSAERPKGSFSTLEIQRTEQGDSAMYLCASSLWAGGETQYFGPGTRLLVL.

The J gene is TRBJ2-2, the V gene TRBV21-1; the DNA was not used to check the table's D call, TRBD2. TRBV21-1 is a listed pseudogene. The CDR3 runs 15 residues. The CDR3 loop is CASSNWVRGTGELFF. In DNA, the CDR3 is TGTGCCAGCAGCAATTGGGTACGGGGGACCGGGGAGCTGTTTTTT.

To note about this clone: This may come from a read error, since a much larger clone is one base off. The sample contains more than one DNA sequence encoding this CDR3. This rearrangement joins TRBV11-2 to TRBJ1-4; weak D call: TRBD1 (6 bases). The V end lost 9 bases, the J end lost 7 bases, and 9 bases lay between the germline ends. The germline gives CDR1 SGHAT, CDR2 FQNNGV. The CDR3 sequence is 11 residues long. For the CDR3, the DNA is TGTGCCAGTAGGGGGGGTGAAAAACTGTTTTTT. This encodes CASRGGEKLFF.

The chain employs TRBV19 and TRBJ2-1, with TRBD2 matching 7 bases. This CDR3 spans 16 amino acids. Germline values: CDR1 LNHDA, CDR2 SQIVND (reference sequence). V shed 1 base and J 0 bases; nucleotides not matched to a gene: 3. Here the CDR3 DNA reads TGTGCCAGTAGTATAGTCGGCGGGAGCTCCTACAATGAGCAGTTCTTC. It specifies CASSIVGGSSYNEQFF.

This clone occurred a few times. The V gene is TRBV19, the J gene TRBJ2-1; 12 bases fit TRBD2. Trimming removed 5 bases from V and 0 bases from J; junction bases left unmatched: 8. CDR1 and CDR2 (germline): LNHDA, SQIVND (reference sequence). The CDR3 has 18 amino acids. This CDR3 is CASSPRLAGDRSYNEQFF. In nucleotides, the CDR3 is TGTGCCAGTAGTCCCAGACTAGCGGGGGACCGCTCCTACAATGAGCAGTTCTTC.

This clone was picked up one time. The chain combines TRBV5-1 with TRBJ2-5, with 12 bases fitting TRBD2. V was clipped by 9 bases and J by 7 bases; unmatched bases: 25. The CDR3 is 19 amino acids. Looked up from germline, CDR1 is SGHRS and CDR2 is YFSETQ. For the CDR3, the DNA is TGCGCCATCAAGGAGGGGGCCATAAGGACTAGCGGGACCGAGGGGACCCAGTACTTC. Amino acid sequence: CAIKEGAIRTSGTEGTQYF.

The rearrangement uses TRBV11-1 and TRBJ2-7; TRBD1 is a possible D gene (5 bases). V lost 1 base and J 3 bases, leaving 10 bases between the germline ends. Germline lookup yields CDR1 SGHAT and CDR2 FQDESV (reference sequence). CDR3 length equals 14 residues. The CDR3 nucleotides are TGTGCCAGCAGCTTAGGAGACAGTTACTACGAGCAGTACTTC. Its protein is CASSLGDSYYEQYF.

V gene TRBV18 combines with J gene TRBJ2-3; possible D gene TRBD2, 6 bases. With 3 bases removed from V and 0 bases from J, the gap between germline ends came to 7 bases. The CDR3 covers 14 residues. In germline, CDR1 is KGHSH, CDR2 LQKENI. CDR3 amino acids: CASSPGLSTDTQYF. The CDR3 coding sequence is TGTGCCAGCTCACCTGGACTAAGCACAGATACGCAGTATTTT.

The V gene is TRBV2, the J gene TRBJ2-3; the D gene is possibly TRBD2 (5 bases). V was cut by 11 bases and J by 1 base, with 10 bases left in between. This CDR3 is built from 12 residues. Germline V lookup: CDR1 SNHLY, CDR2 FYNNEI. The CDR3 bases are TGTGCCGGTCAACTAGGCACAGATACGCAGTATTTT. Protein product: CAGQLGTDTQYF.

The chain employs TRBV5-6 and TRBJ2-7; 8 positions agree with TRBD2. CDR3 length equals 15 residues. The V and J ends lost 1 base and 2 bases, in that order; junction bases with no gene match: 5. CDR1 and CDR2 from the germline V gene are SGHDT and YYEEEE. CDR3 nucleotides: TGTGCCAGCAGCTTGTATTCAGCGGGGGCCTACGAGCAGTACTTC. Its translation is CASSLYSAGAYEQYF.

The rearrangement links TRBV28 to TRBJ1-6; 7 bases align to TRBD1. This CDR3 region has 14 residues. V lost 7 bases, J lost 6 bases, and 6 bases stayed unmatched. Germline CDR1 reads MDHEN; CDR2 reads SYDVKM. For the CDR3, the DNA is TGTGCCAGCATCAAGGGGGCGCGTAATTCACCCCTCCACTTT. It yields the protein CASIKGARNSPLHF.

The chain carries TRBV19 and TRBJ2-1; the D is unclear. This CDR3 has 15 amino acids. V was trimmed by 3 bases and J by 6 bases, leaving 15 bases between them. From germline, CDR1 is LNHDA and CDR2 SQIVND (reference sequence). CDR3 sequence: CASSMGLPSTNEQFF. The CDR3, as DNA: TGTGCCAGTAGTATGGGCCTACCAAGCACCAATGAGCAGTTCTTC.

The chain is built from TRBV7-3 and TRBJ2-5, with 7 bases fitting TRBD2. V lost 5 bases, J lost 2 bases, and 8 bases stayed unmatched. The germline CDR1 and CDR2 sequences are SGHTA and FQGTGA. The CDR3 totals 15 residues. The CDR3 spells CASSPMGLPQETQYF. CDR3 sequence (DNA): TGTGCCAGCAGCCCGATGGGACTACCACAAGAGACCCAGTACTTC.

The chain uses TRBV9 and TRBJ1-1, with TRBD1 matching 9 bases. CDR1 is SGDLS and CDR2 is YYNGEE in the germline V gene. V lost 2 bases and J lost 1; bases outside the gene matches: 15. The CDR3 has 19 residues. The CDR3 DNA sequence: TGTGCCAGCAGCGTGGCTCCCGGGACAGGGAGGGGAAGGAACACTGAAGCTTTCTTT. It is translated as CASSVAPGTGRGRNTEAFF.

The gene calls are TRBV21-1 and TRBJ2-7; TRBD2 reflects the table's D call only, with no check against the DNA. TRBV21-1 is marked as a pseudogene. The CDR3 covers 15 residues. CDR3 in amino acids: CASSKLAGDRYEQYF. The CDR3 coding sequence is TGTGCCAGCAGCAAACTAGCGGGGGACCGTTACGAGCAGTACTTC.

V and J are TRBV27 and TRBJ1-5; D is perhaps TRBD1 (6 bases). The CDR3 contains 17 residues. The V gene lost 5 bases and the J gene lost 3 bases, with 20 bases spanning the gap. Germline loops: CDR1 MNHEY, CDR2 SMNVEV (reference sequence). CDR3 nucleotides: TGTGCCAGCAGTCCGTGGGGGGGCGGCAGGCACAATCAGCCCCAGCATTTT. Protein sequence: CASSPWGGGRHNQPQHF.

The chain employs TRBV7-9 and TRBJ2-7; 7 bases map to TRBD2. Trimming cost V 4 bases and J 5 bases; bases outside gene matches: 11. This CDR3 is built from 15 residues. Germline V lookup: CDR1 SEHNR, CDR2 FQNEAQ (reference sequence). This chain's CDR3 is CASSSGRKGRDEQYF. The CDR3 coding sequence is TGTGCCAGCAGCTCCGGGAGGAAAGGCCGCGACGAGCAGTACTTC.

This sequence joins TRBV10-3 and TRBJ2-7, with 12 bases matching TRBD2. This CDR3 has 15 residues. V lost 6 bases and J lost 5; bases outside the gene matches: 8. CDR1 and CDR2 (germline): ENHRY, SYGVKD. The CDR3 DNA reads as TGTGCCATCAGCGCCCAACTAGCGGGAGGCAACGAGCAGTACTTC. Translation gives CAISAQLAGGNEQYF.

The CDR3: CAIGRLVSGTDTQYF. The DNA for the CDR3 is TGTGCCATCGGTAGACTAGTGTCTGGCACAGATACGCAGTATTTT. This chain connects TRBV10-3 to TRBJ2-3; weak D call: TRBD2 (6 bases). V was trimmed by 8 bases and J by 1 base, leaving 16 bases between them. Germline assignment: CDR1 ENHRY and CDR2 SYGVKD. The CDR3 is 15 residues long.

V and J are TRBV10-3 and TRBJ1-1; D remains unclear. Germline values: CDR1 ENHRY, CDR2 SYGVKD. The CDR3 length is 11 residues. V lost 4 bases and J lost 9, with 9 bases in between. The CDR3 loop reads CAISGNEQAFF. The CDR3 DNA sequence: TGTGCCATCAGTGGGAACGAGCAAGCTTTCTTT.

The chain combines TRBV19 with TRBJ2-1; D is perhaps TRBD1 (6 bases). The V gene lost 1 base and the J gene lost 1 base, with 11 bases spanning the gap. The CDR3 is 16 amino acids. Looked up from germline, CDR1 is LNHDA and CDR2 is SQIVND (reference sequence). Here the CDR3 DNA reads TGTGCCAGTAGTATAGTTGGGGGCTATTCCTACAATGAGCAGTTCTTC. This gives the protein CASSIVGGYSYNEQFF.